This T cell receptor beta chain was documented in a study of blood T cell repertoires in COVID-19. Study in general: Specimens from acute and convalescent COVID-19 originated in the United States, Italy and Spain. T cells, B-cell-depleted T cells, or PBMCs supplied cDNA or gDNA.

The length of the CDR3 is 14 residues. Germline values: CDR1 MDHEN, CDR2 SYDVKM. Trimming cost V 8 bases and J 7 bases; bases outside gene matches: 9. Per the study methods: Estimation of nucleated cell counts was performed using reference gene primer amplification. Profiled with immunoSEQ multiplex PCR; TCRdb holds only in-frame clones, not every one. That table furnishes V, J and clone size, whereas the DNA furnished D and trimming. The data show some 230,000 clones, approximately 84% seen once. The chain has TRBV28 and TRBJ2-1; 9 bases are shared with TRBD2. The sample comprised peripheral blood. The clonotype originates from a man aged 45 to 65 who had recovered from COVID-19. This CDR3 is CASETGTSRNEQFF. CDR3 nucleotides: TGTGCCAGCGAAACCGGGACTAGCCGGAATGAGCAGTTCTTC.